Listed here are 18 T cell receptor beta chains from one sample, sequenced in a study of T cells in narcolepsy. Profiled with immunoSEQ multiplex PCR; TCRdb holds only in-frame clones, not every one. This sample carries fewer than 35,000 clones, around four fifths of them seen once, and the ten largest clones take 2.6%. Material for sequencing was CD45RA- memory CD4+ T cells from PBMCs. The receptors here all came from a human donor with narcolepsy.

Only a few counts were recorded for this clone. The chain employs TRBV5-1 and TRBJ2-7; D not certain. V lost 0 bases to trimming and J lost 2 bases, with 15 bases between them. The CDR3 extends over 16 amino acids. CDR1 and CDR2 from the germline V gene are SGHRS and YFSETQ. The chain's CDR3 is CASSLAYGSATYEQYF. The CDR3 coding sequence is TGCGCCAGCAGCTTGGCCTACGGGTCTGCAACCTACGAGCAGTACTTC.

This clone occurred once. The CDR3 loop reads CASVRRGFHEQFF. In DNA form, the CDR3 reads TGTGCCTCCGTACGGCGGGGATTCCATGAGCAGTTCTTC. The chain has TRBV30 and TRBJ2-1; the D gene is possibly TRBD2 (6 bases). The CDR3 runs 13 residues. Trimming removed 7 bases from V and 8 bases from J, with 18 bases in between. Germline V lookup: CDR1 GTSNPN, CDR2 SVGIG (reference sequence).

The chain has TRBV7-2 and TRBJ1-1, with D perhaps matching TRBD1 (5 bases). This CDR3 is built from 15 residues. The V end was cut by 5 bases, the J end by 1 base, with 14 bases between. Germline values: CDR1 SGHTA, CDR2 FQGNSA. Here the CDR3 DNA reads TGTGCCAGCAGCCCACGGAGGGGTAGGAACACTGAAGCTTTCTTT. It specifies CASSPRRGRNTEAFF.

V usage is TRBV7-2 and J usage is TRBJ2-1; 8 bases agree with TRBD2. CDR3 length: 15 amino acids. Unmatched junction bases numbered 8, after V lost 3 bases and J lost 7 bases. The germline V gene has CDR1 SGHTA and CDR2 FQGNSA. CDR3: CASSFSGGAQNEQFF. CDR3 DNA sequence: TGTGCCAGCAGCTTTTCCGGGGGGGCACAAAATGAGCAGTTCTTC.

The rearrangement links TRBV9 to TRBJ1-1; 11 nucleotides agree with TRBD1. Germline-derived CDR1 and CDR2 are SGDLS and YYNGEE. V dropped 3 bases and J dropped 4; count of bases not matched to a gene: 5. The CDR3 consists of 15 residues. This CDR3 is CASSDSGQGGTEAFF. The DNA for the CDR3 is TGTGCCAGCAGCGACTCGGGACAGGGGGGCACTGAAGCTTTCTTT.

In its sample, this clone was seen once. The chain links TRBV25-1 to TRBJ1-4; maybe TRBD1 (6 bases). Germline V gene sequence: CDR1 MGHDK, CDR2 SYGVNS. Trimming removed 3 bases at V and 8 bases at J, with 16 bases between. This CDR3 spans 15 amino acids. CDR3 sequence reads: CASSEGHRVEEKLFF. DNA for the CDR3: TGTGCCAGCAGTGAGGGCCACAGGGTAGAGGAAAAACTGTTTTTT.

The table lists this clone with a count of one. The genes are TRBV2 and TRBJ1-2; TRBD1 matches at 8 bases. Trimming cost V 6 bases and J 4 bases; bases outside gene matches: 10. Germline V gives CDR1 SNHLY, CDR2 FYNNEI. The CDR3 is 15 amino acids. The CDR3 DNA follows: TGTGCCAGCAGCCCACAGGGGACAGGCATCTATGGCTACACCTTC. Residues: CASSPQGTGIYGYTF. Supplemented by reference TRBV2 and TRBJ1-2, the full variable domain reads EPEVTQTPSHQVTQMGQEVILRCVPISNHLYFYWYRQILGQKVEFLVSFYNNEISEKSEIFDDQFSVERPDGSNFTLKIRSTKLEDSAMYFCASSPQGTGIYGYTFGSGTRLTVV.

CDR3 sequence (DNA): TGTGCCAGCAGCCCACGAGGGGGTTTCAACACTGAAGCTTTCTTT. Its protein is CASSPRGGFNTEAFF. This chain connects TRBV7-8 to TRBJ1-1; weak D call: TRBD1 (6 bases). The CDR3 sequence is 15 residues long. The germline V and J ends were trimmed by 5 bases and 2 bases, with 15 bases remaining between them. The germline V gene encodes CDR1 SGHVS and CDR2 FQNEAQ.

The chain carries TRBV4-2 and TRBJ1-1; no firm D call. CDR1 is LGHNA, CDR2 YNFKEQ, per germline. The V end lost 1 base, the J end lost 6 bases, and 12 bases lay between the germline ends. This CDR3 has 14 amino acids. This chain's CDR3 is CASSQVLEAAEAFF. CDR3 coding DNA: TGTGCCAGCAGCCAAGTTTTAGAGGCCGCTGAAGCTTTCTTT.

V is TRBV4-1 and J is TRBJ1-2; 7 bases match TRBD1. In germline, CDR1 is MGHRA, CDR2 YSYEKL. The CDR3 length is 15 residues. Trimming at V came to 0 bases and at J to 4 bases, leaving 5 bases not matched to a gene. This CDR3 reads CASSQDRGYSYGYTF. Written as DNA, the CDR3 is TGCGCCAGCAGCCAAGACAGGGGGTACAGCTATGGCTACACCTTC.

The chain joins TRBV19 to TRBJ2-3; 7 nucleotides agree with TRBD2. Germline CDR1 and CDR2: LNHDA and SQIVND (reference sequence). Trimming cost V 6 bases and J 0 bases; bases outside gene matches: 3. The CDR3 is made up of 14 amino acids. The CDR3 loop reads CASRGTISTDTQYF. CDR3 DNA: TGTGCCAGTAGGGGGACTATCAGCACAGATACGCAGTATTTT.

CDR3 DNA: TGTGCCTGGAGACGGGGGCGCGTTGCCAAAAACATTCAGTACTTC. The encoded protein is CAWRRGRVAKNIQYF. J is TRBJ2-4 and V is TRBV30; D tentatively reads TRBD1 or TRBD2 (6 bases each). CDR1 and CDR2 (germline): GTSNPN, SVGIG (reference sequence). This CDR3 is built from 15 residues. V was clipped by 3 bases and J by 1 base, with 13 bases between them.

The V call is TRBV5-5, the J call TRBJ2-7; D is undetermined. Trimming stripped 0 bases from V and 0 bases from J, with 13 bases between. The V gene's germline CDR1 is SGHKS and CDR2 YYEKEE (reference sequence). The CDR3 contains 16 residues. This chain's CDR3 is CASSLAGRVTSYEQYF. The CDR3 DNA reads as TGTGCCAGCAGCTTGGCCGGCCGGGTAACCTCCTACGAGCAGTACTTC.

This sequence joins TRBV5-1 and TRBJ2-1; D perhaps matches TRBD1 (6 bases). Trimming left V 0 bases short and J 7 bases short, with 23 bases between. This CDR3 comprises 18 residues. Germline CDR1 SGHRS, CDR2 YFSETQ. The CDR3 loop is CASSLAPPQGMGWNEQFF. In DNA form, the CDR3 reads TGCGCCAGCAGCTTGGCCCCCCCTCAGGGGATGGGATGGAATGAGCAGTTCTTC.

The J gene is TRBJ2-3, the V gene TRBV11-2; tentatively, D is TRBD2 (5 bases). From germline, CDR1 is SGHAT and CDR2 FQNNGV. The CDR3 has 14 residues. Trimming stripped 4 bases from V and 4 bases from J, with 12 bases between. CDR3 loop: CASSSLTRADTQYF. In nucleotides, the CDR3 is TGTGCCAGCAGCTCCCTAACTAGGGCAGATACGCAGTATTTT. Supplemented by reference TRBV11-2 and TRBJ2-3, the full variable domain reads EAGVAQSPRYKIIEKRQSVAFWCNPISGHATLYWYQQILGQGPKLLIQFQNNGVVDDSQLPKDRFSAERLKGVDSTLKIQPAKLEDSAVYLCASSSLTRADTQYFGPGTRLTVL.

This clone was picked up one time. A junction end diverges from the germline sequence, so it may reflect a read error. The CDR3 bases are TGTGCCAGCAGCCCCGTTACAGGGGGACGTCTGTGCTTC. Its protein is CASSPVTGGRLCF. The chain couples TRBV5-4 to TRBJ2-7, with 8 nucleotides matching TRBD1. CDR3 length: 13 amino acids. Germline V gene sequence: CDR1 SGHNT, CDR2 YYREEE (reference sequence).

This chain links TRBV5-1 with TRBJ1-1; TRBD1 agrees at 7 bases. The germline CDR1 and CDR2 sequences are SGHRS and YFSETQ. V dropped 4 bases and J dropped 7; count of bases not matched to a gene: 7. CDR3 size: 13 residues. The CDR3 bases are TGCGCCAGCAGCCACCCCCAGGGGGTTGAAGCTTTCTTT. Translating gives CASSHPQGVEAFF.

The chain uses TRBV4-2 and TRBJ1-4; the D is unclear. Germline V gene sequence: CDR1 LGHNA, CDR2 YNFKEQ. This CDR3 has 15 amino acids. V gave up 4 bases and J gave up 0 bases, with 9 bases separating them. The DNA of the CDR3 is TGTGCCAGCAGCCCGGAGACAACAACTAATGAAAAACTGTTTTTT. Protein sequence: CASSPETTTNEKLFF.